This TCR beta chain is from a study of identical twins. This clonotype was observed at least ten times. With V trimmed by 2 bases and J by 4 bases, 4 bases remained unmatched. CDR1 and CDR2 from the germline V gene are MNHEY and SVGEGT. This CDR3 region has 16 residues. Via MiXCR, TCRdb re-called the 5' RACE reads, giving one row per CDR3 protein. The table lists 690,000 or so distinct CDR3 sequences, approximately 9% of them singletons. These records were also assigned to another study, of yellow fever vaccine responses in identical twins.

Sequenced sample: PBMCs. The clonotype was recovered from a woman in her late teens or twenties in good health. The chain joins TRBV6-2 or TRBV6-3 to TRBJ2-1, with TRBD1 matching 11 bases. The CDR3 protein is CASSYIGQGAYNEQFF. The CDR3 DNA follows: TGTGCCAGCAGTTACATAGGACAGGGGGCTTACAATGAGCAGTTCTTC.